The 22 T cell receptor beta chains listed next were all sequenced from one sample in a study of T cells in Graves' hyperthyroidism and ophthalmopathy (dated by TCRdb to about 2019). The library was built by means of multiplex PCR. Instrument used: Illumina HiSeq 2000. Amplification of TCR beta CDR3 regions was carried out from RNA transcripts. For the first round of RT-PCR on the TCR CDR3, the HTBI primer set was used together with the Qiagen OneStep RT-PCR kit. TCRdb reworked the public reads: Q25 trimming with fastp, MiXCR clone assembly, productive beta chains retained. Every CDR3 protein is listed once, alongside the most common genes and DNA of its rows. Across this sample there are over 700,000 distinct CDR3 sequences, with about a third seen only once. Together, the top ten hold roughly 30% of the sample. Sequencing used blood. The receptors derive from a woman aged 35 to 49 with Graves' hyperthyroidism.

The gene calls are TRBV7-6 and TRBJ1-2; perhaps TRBD1 as D (5 bases). V shed 5 bases and J shed 0 bases, with 16 bases lying between them. CDR3 length: 16 residues. Germline V gene data show CDR1 as SGHVS and CDR2 as FNYEAQ. CDR3 amino acids: CASSQGVHRANYGYTF. For the CDR3, the DNA is TGTGCCAGCAGCCAAGGGGTTCACAGAGCTAACTATGGCTACACCTTC. Together with reference TRBV7-6 and TRBJ1-2, the CDR3 gives the full variable domain: GAGVSQSPRYKVTKRGQDVALRCDPISGHVSLYWYRQALGQGPEFLTYFNYEAQQDKSGLPNDRFSAERPEGSISTLTIQRTEQRDSAMYRCASSQGVHRANYGYTFGSGTRLTVV.

The sample holds many counts of this clonotype. The chain carries TRBV4-3 and TRBJ1-6; no reliable D call. Germline-derived CDR1 and CDR2 are LGHNA and YSLEER. V lost 7 bases and J 4 bases, leaving 8 bases between the germline ends. This CDR3 is built from 13 residues. The CDR3 reads CASKGPYNSPLHF. The CDR3 DNA follows: TGCGCCAGCAAAGGGCCGTATAATTCACCCCTCCACTTT.

This clonotype was recorded many times. This chain links TRBV7-2 with TRBJ1-2, with D tentatively TRBD1 (5 bases). Trimming cost V 5 bases and J 4 bases, with 17 bases left between them. This CDR3 is 15 amino acids long. Germline loops: CDR1 SGHTA, CDR2 FQGNSA. CDR3 nucleotide sequence: TGTGCCAGCAGCCTGTTGTATTCCGGGACCTATGGCTACACCTTC. Its protein product is CASSLLYSGTYGYTF.

This rearrangement joins TRBV12-3 or TRBV12-4 to TRBJ1-1, with D perhaps TRBD1 (5 bases). The CDR3 is made up of 14 amino acids. V was trimmed by 5 bases and J by 4 bases, leaving 14 bases between them. The CDR3 reads CASSPSRGFTEAFF. In DNA form, the CDR3 reads TGTGCCAGCAGTCCTTCTCGGGGGTTCACTGAAGCTTTCTTT.

This clonotype was observed at least ten times. The chain employs TRBV7-9 and TRBJ1-5; D gene uncertain. Per germline, CDR1 SEHNR and CDR2 FQNEAQ (reference sequence). The CDR3 runs to 13 residues. Trimming pared 1 base from V and 7 bases from J, leaving 8 bases between. CDR3 DNA: TGTGCCAGCAGCTTAGAGGGCGGGCAGCCCCAGCATTTT. Amino acids: CASSLEGGQPQHF.

The chain uses TRBV27 and TRBJ2-2; D call uncertain. Trimming shortened V by 6 bases and J by 6 bases, and 17 bases separated the two germline ends. The CDR3 length is 15 residues. Germline CDR1 is MNHEY and CDR2 is SMNVEV (reference sequence). CDR3 DNA: TGTGCCAGCAGGCCGCATAGGACGCTGCCCGGGGAGCTGTTTTTT. Encoded protein: CASRPHRTLPGELFF.

This clonotype has ten or more counts. Germline and junction disagree at one end, which may indicate a read error. The chain recombines TRBV5-1 with TRBJ1-6; tentatively, D is TRBD1 (5 bases). Per germline, CDR1 SGHRS and CDR2 YFSETQ. The CDR3 length is 12 residues. The CDR3 loop reads CASSLGDSPLHF. Here the CDR3 DNA reads TGTGCCAGCAGCTTAGGGGATTCACCCCTCCACTTT.

This clonotype was seen just once. The J gene is TRBJ2-5, the V gene TRBV24-1, with 9 bases lining up with TRBD1. J was trimmed by 5 bases and V by 4 bases; bases with no gene match: 10. The CDR3 sequence is 16 residues long. Looked up from germline, CDR1 is KGHDR and CDR2 is SFDVKD. CDR3 in amino acids: CATSDSSGQGYETQYF. The CDR3 DNA reads as TGTGCCACCAGTGACTCATCGGGACAGGGATACGAGACCCAGTACTTC.

The chain is built from TRBV7-9 and TRBJ2-5, with 8 bases matching TRBD2. Germline V gene sequence: CDR1 SEHNR, CDR2 FQNEAQ (reference sequence). J lost 5 bases, V lost 2 bases, and 10 bases had no gene match. The CDR3 sequence is 16 residues long. The CDR3, as DNA: TGTGCCAGCAGCTTATGGACTAGCAGTGATCAGGAGACCCAGTACTTC. As protein: CASSLWTSSDQETQYF. The complete variable domain, with remaining parts taken from reference TRBV7-9 and TRBJ2-5, reads DTGVSQNPRHKITKRGQNVTFRCDPISEHNRLYWYRQTLGQGPEFLTYFQNEAQLEKSRLLSDRFSAERPKGSFSTLEIQRTEQGDSAMYLCASSLWTSSDQETQYFGPGTRLLVL.

The rearrangement uses TRBV7-2 and TRBJ1-5, with D uncertain. V was shortened by 2 bases and J by 9 bases, with 11 bases between the two germline ends. There are 13 residues in the CDR3. Per germline, CDR1 SGHTA and CDR2 FQGNSA. As DNA, the CDR3 is TGTGCCAGCAGCTTACTCCCGTTAGCGCCCCAGCATTTT. It is translated as CASSLLPLAPQHF.

This clonotype showed up just a few times. This rearrangement joins TRBV3-1 to TRBJ1-2, with D possibly TRBD1 on 5 matching bases. The V gene lost 2 bases and the J gene lost 7 bases, with 11 bases spanning the gap. The CDR3 extends over 13 amino acids. CDR1 LGHDT and CDR2 YNNKEL come from the germline V gene (reference sequence). The CDR3 sequence: CASSQNRRPGYTF. The CDR3 nucleotides are TGTGCCAGCAGCCAAAACAGGAGGCCTGGCTACACCTTC.

The chain employs TRBV7-9 and TRBJ1-2; D is undetermined. Looked up from germline, CDR1 is SEHNR and CDR2 is FQNEAQ (reference sequence). V was pared by 2 bases and J by 4 bases, with 11 bases between. The CDR3 is 14 amino acids. CDR3 DNA sequence: TGTGCCAGCAGCTTAAGCTCCAGCCTCTATGGCTACACCTTC. This codes for CASSLSSSLYGYTF.

On this clonotype: No conserved phenylalanine or tryptophan ends this CDR3, so it is likely a read error. V is TRBV9 and J is TRBJ2-2; TRBD1 might be the D (6 bases). Germline V CDR1 and CDR2: SGDLS, YYNGEE. This CDR3 region has 13 residues. The CDR3 region has the DNA TGCGCCAGCAGCGTACAGGGTTCCGGGGAGCTGTTTTCT. Translation gives CASSVQGSGELFS.

This chain uses TRBV19 with TRBJ1-5; TRBD1 is a possible D gene (5 bases). The V end was cut by 6 bases, the J end by 7 bases, with 16 bases between. Germline V gene sequence: CDR1 LNHDA, CDR2 SQIVND (reference sequence). CDR3 length equals 14 residues. The CDR3 protein is CASSPRQGWQPQHF. CDR3 bases: TGTGCCAGTAGCCCCAGGCAGGGCTGGCAGCCCCAGCATTTT.

Worth noting for this clonotype: Mismatch with germline at one junction end may stem from a read error. This rearrangement joins TRBV7-2 to TRBJ2-7, with 9 bases matching TRBD1. This CDR3 has 11 amino acids. Germline V CDR1 and CDR2: SGHTA, FQGNSA. CDR3 sequence: CASSLGQGPTF. CDR3 nucleotide sequence: TGTGCCAGCAGCTTGGGACAGGGCCCCACCTTC.

The chain joins TRBV6-5 to TRBJ2-5; D might be TRBD1 or TRBD2, each matching 7 bases. The CDR3 has 16 residues. V lost 2 bases and J lost 2, with 15 bases in between. Germline values: CDR1 MNHEY, CDR2 SVGAGI. In nucleotides, the CDR3 is TGTGCCAGCAGTTACAACCCAGGGGGGGATCAAGAGACCCAGTACTTC. It encodes CASSYNPGGDQETQYF.

The gene calls are TRBV5-1 and TRBJ2-3; 8 nucleotides agree with TRBD2. The germline CDR1 and CDR2 sequences are SGHRS and YFSETQ. The J segment lost 2 bases and the V segment lost 4 bases, leaving 6 bases of the junction unmatched. This CDR3 region has 15 residues. In DNA form, the CDR3 reads TGCGCCAGCAGCCTGGGACTAGTGTCCACAGATACGCAGTATTTT. This translates into CASSLGLVSTDTQYF.

Many counts were recorded for this clonotype. V is TRBV25-1 and J is TRBJ1-1; tentative D call: TRBD1 (5 bases). CDR1 and CDR2 from the germline V gene are MGHDK and SYGVNS. This CDR3 region has 16 residues. Trimming stripped 3 bases from V and 0 bases from J, with 14 bases between. The CDR3 spells CASSEGGGHLNTEAFF. CDR3 nucleotides: TGTGCCAGCAGTGAGGGAGGAGGACACTTGAACACTGAAGCTTTCTTT.

J is TRBJ1-1 and V is TRBV10-3; no firm D call. Germline loops: CDR1 ENHRY, CDR2 SYGVKD. Trimming removed 4 bases from V and 1 base from J, with 7 bases in between. This CDR3 comprises 13 residues. The CDR3 loop reads CAISVAENTEAFF. CDR3 DNA sequence: TGTGCCATCAGTGTGGCGGAGAACACTGAAGCTTTCTTT.

The chain has TRBV6-4 and TRBJ1-1; maybe TRBD1 (5 bases). Trimming shortened V by 6 bases and J by 4 bases, and 18 bases separated the two germline ends. The CDR3 runs 15 residues. The V gene's germline CDR1 is MRHNA and CDR2 SNTAGT. The DNA of the CDR3 is TGTGCCAGCAGCTTCCCCGGGGGTTCGGGCACTGAAGCTTTCTTT. Protein: CASSFPGGSGTEAFF.

This clonotype was found a few times. The DNA for the CDR3 is TGTGCCAGCAGCGACAGGGACAGTGGCTTAACAGATACGCAGTATTTT. This encodes CASSDRDSGLTDTQYF. The V gene is TRBV7-9, the J gene TRBJ2-3, with 7 nucleotides matching TRBD1. The CDR3 has 16 residues. Per germline, CDR1 SEHNR and CDR2 FQNEAQ (reference sequence). Trimming cost V 5 bases and J 3 bases; bases outside gene matches: 11.

Only a few counts were recorded for this clonotype. The chain couples TRBV6-5 to TRBJ1-1; no clear D. V lost 5 bases and J 3 bases, leaving 7 bases between the germline ends. The CDR3 contains 12 residues. Germline assignment: CDR1 MNHEY and CDR2 SVGAGI. The CDR3 sequence: CASSDWDTEAFF. The CDR3 DNA follows: TGTGCCAGCAGTGATTGGGACACTGAAGCTTTCTTT.